The clone carrying this TCR beta chain occurred a few times. Its matching antigen is unknown. The data stem from a study of shared clonotypes between healthy human individuals. Study-level points and caveats: Specimens sampled were limited to blood, with tissue repertoires likely differing. It was anticipated that sequencing depth would influence how many clonotypes donors shared.

Trimming at V came to 6 bases and at J to 4 bases, leaving 6 bases not matched to a gene. Germline V gene sequence: CDR1 MNHEY, CDR2 SVGAGI. The CDR3 is 14 residues long. Using immunoSEQ multiplex PCR, the repertoire was profiled, and TCRdb retains in-frame clones only, with some absent. This sample has some 100,000 clones, with roughly two thirds found just once. Caucasian adults living in Nashville, Tennessee, provided all samples. Material: memory CD8+ T cells sorted from blood. As for subset: CD45RO+ cells pooled with CCR7-negative TemRA cells. The sequence was collected from a woman in her twenties or thirties in good health. V gene TRBV6-5 combines with J gene TRBJ2-7; TRBD2 agrees at 10 bases. The DNA for the CDR3 is TGTGCCAGCAGCTCGGTAGCGGGAGGTTACGAGCAGTACTTC. Translating gives CASSSVAGGYEQYF.